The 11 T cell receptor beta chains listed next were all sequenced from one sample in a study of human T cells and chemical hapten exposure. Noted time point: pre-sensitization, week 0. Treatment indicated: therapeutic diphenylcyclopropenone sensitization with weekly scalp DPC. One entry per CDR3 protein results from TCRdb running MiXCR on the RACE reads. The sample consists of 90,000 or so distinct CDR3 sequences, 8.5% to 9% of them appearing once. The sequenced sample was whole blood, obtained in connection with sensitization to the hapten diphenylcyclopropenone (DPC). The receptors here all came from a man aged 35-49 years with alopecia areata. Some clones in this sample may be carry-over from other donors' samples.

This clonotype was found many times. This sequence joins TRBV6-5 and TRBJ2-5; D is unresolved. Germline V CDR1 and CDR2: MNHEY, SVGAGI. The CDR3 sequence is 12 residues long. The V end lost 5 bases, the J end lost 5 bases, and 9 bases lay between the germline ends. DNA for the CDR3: TGTGCCAGCAGTGACCAAATCGAGACCCAGTACTTC. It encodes CASSDQIETQYF.

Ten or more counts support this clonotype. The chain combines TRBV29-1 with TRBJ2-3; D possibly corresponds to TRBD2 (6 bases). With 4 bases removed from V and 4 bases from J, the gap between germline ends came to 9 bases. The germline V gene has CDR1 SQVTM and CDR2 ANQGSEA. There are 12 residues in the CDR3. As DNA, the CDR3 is TGCAGCGTTGCACTAGCCCCAGATACGCAGTATTTT. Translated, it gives CSVALAPDTQYF.

CDR3 protein: CASSVTGVHEQYF. CDR3 DNA sequence: TGTGCCAGTAGTGTAACAGGGGTGCACGAGCAGTACTTC. V and J are TRBV19 and TRBJ2-7; 7 bases agree with TRBD1. The CDR3 is 13 amino acids. Germline CDR1 reads LNHDA; CDR2 reads SQIVND (reference sequence). V lost 5 bases and J lost 5; bases outside the gene matches: 6.

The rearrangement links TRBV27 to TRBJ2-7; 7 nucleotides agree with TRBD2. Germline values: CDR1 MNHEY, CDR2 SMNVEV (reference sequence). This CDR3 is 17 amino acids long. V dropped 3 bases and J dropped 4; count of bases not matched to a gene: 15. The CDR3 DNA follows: TGTGCCAGCAGTTTGTACCCTTTTGGGGGAGGGTTATACGAGCAGTACTTC. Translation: CASSLYPFGGGLYEQYF.

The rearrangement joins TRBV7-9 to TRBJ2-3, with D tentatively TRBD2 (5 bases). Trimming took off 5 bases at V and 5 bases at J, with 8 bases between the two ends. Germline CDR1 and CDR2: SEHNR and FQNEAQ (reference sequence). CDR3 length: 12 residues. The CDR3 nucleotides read TGTGCCAGCAGCCCCGGGGTAGATACGCAGTATTTT. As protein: CASSPGVDTQYF.

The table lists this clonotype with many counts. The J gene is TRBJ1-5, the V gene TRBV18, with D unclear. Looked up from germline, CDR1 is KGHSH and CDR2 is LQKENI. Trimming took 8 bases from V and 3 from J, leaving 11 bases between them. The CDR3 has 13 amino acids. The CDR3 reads CASRPGTNQPQHF. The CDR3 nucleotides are TGTGCCAGCCGACCGGGTACCAATCAGCCCCAGCATTTT.

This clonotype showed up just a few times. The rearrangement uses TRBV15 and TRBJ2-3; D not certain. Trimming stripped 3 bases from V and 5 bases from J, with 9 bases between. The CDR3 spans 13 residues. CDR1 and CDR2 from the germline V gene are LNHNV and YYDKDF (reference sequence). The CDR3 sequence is CATSRIEQDTQYF. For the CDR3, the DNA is TGTGCCACCAGCAGGATAGAACAAGATACGCAGTATTTT.

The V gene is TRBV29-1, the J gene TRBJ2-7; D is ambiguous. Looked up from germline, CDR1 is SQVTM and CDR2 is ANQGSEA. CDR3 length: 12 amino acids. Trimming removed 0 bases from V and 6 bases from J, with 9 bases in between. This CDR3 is CSVEDRVVEQYV. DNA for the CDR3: TGCAGCGTTGAAGATCGAGTTGTCGAGCAGTACGTC.

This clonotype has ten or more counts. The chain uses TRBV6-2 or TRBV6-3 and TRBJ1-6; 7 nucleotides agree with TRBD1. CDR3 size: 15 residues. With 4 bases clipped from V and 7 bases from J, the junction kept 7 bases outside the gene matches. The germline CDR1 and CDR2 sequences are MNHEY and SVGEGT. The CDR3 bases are TGTGCCAGCAGTTCCCGGACAGGACAAAATTCACCCCTCCACTTT. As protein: CASSSRTGQNSPLHF.

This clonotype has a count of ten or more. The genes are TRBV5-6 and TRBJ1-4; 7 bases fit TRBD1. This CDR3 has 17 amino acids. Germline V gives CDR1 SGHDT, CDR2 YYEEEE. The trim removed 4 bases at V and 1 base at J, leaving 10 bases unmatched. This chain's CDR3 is CASSQWTGGRTNEKLFF. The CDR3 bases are TGTGCCAGCAGCCAATGGACAGGTGGGAGAACTAATGAAAAACTGTTTTTT.

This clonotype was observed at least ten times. CDR3 nucleotides: TGTGCCAGCAGCCAAGGTCCAGGATCCTACGAGCAGTACGTC. Protein sequence: CASSQGPGSYEQYV. This sequence joins TRBV3-1 and TRBJ2-7; D not resolved. Germline CDR1 is LGHDT and CDR2 is YNNKEL (reference sequence). V was cut by 1 base and J by 1 base, with 8 bases left in between. The CDR3 loop spans 14 amino acids.